The following is a T cell receptor beta chain sequence with its context. This sample stems from a study of T cell responses to AZD1222 COVID-19 vaccine. TCRdb's copy holds only in-frame clones and misses some; the assay was immunoSEQ multiplex PCR. This sample has about 56,000 clones, with over 75% found just once. V lost 0 bases to trimming and J lost 6 bases, with 21 bases between them. Germline values: CDR1 SQVTM, CDR2 ANQGSEA. CDR3 size: 17 residues. V is TRBV29-1 and J is TRBJ2-1; D uncertain. The clonotype comes from an adult in good health. The source was peripheral blood, collected on day 0 of AZD1222 vaccination. The CDR3 DNA reads TGCAGCGTTGAAGATCTGGCGTCTAGTCCGGTTAGCAATGAGCAGTTCTTC. This encodes CSVEDLASSPVSNEQFF.